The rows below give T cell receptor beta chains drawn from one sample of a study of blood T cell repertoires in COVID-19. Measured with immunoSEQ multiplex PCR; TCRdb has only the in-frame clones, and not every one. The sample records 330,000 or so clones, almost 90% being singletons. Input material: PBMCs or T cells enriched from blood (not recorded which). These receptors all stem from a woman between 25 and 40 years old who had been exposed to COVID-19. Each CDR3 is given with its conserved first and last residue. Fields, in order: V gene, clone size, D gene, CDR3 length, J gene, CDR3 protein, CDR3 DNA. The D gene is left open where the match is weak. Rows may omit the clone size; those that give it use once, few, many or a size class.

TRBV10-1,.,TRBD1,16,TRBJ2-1,CASSDIKGALVNEQFF,TGCGCCAGCAGTGACATAAAGGGGGCGTTGGTCAATGAGCAGTTCTTC
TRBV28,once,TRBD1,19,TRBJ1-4,CASSSLRDSSFATNEKLFF,TGTGCCAGCAGCTCACTCCGGGACAGTTCCTTTGCAACTAATGAAAAACTGTTTTTT
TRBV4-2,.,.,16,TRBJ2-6,CASSTRTVSGANVLTF,TGTGCCAGCAGCACGAGGACAGTCTCTGGGGCCAACGTCCTGACTTTC
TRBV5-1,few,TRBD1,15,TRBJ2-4,CASSPQTGAKNIQYF,TGCGCCAGCAGTCCGCAGACAGGGGCCAAAAACATTCAGTACTTC
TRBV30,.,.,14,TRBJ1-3,CAWSLGAGTRTIYF,TGTGCCTGGAGTCTCGGGGCAGGGACTCGCACCATATATTTT
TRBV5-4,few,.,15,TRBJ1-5,CASNLWAGGNQPQHF,TGTGCCAGCAACCTTTGGGCAGGGGGCAATCAGCCCCAGCATTTT
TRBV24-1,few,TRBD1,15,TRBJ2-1,CATSDRDSWSQEQFF,TGTGCCACCAGTGACCGGGACAGCTGGTCTCAAGAGCAGTTCTTC
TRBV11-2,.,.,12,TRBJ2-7,CASSQELYEQYF,TGTGCCAGCAGTCAAGAGCTCTACGAGCAGTACTTC
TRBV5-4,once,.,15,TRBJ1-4,CASSPRGGTNEKLFF,TGTGCCAGCAGCCCCCGGGGGGGGACTAATGAAAAACTGTTTTTT
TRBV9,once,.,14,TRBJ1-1,CASSSGSLGTEAFF,TGTGCCAGCAGCTCGGGGTCTTTGGGGACTGAAGCTTTCTTT
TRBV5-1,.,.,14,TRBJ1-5,CASSPAGYDQPQHF,TGCGCCAGCAGCCCCGCAGGGTATGATCAGCCCCAGCATTTT
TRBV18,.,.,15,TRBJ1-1,CASSLTTVKVTEAFF,TGTGCCAGCTCACTGACGACAGTTAAAGTCACTGAAGCTTTCTTT
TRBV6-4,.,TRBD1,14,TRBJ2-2,CASSAEGGAGELFF,TGTGCCAGCAGTGCCGAAGGGGGCGCCGGGGAGCTGTTTTTT
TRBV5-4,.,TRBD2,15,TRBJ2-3,CASSRGTTPTDTQYF,TGTGCCAGCAGCCGCGGGACTACCCCCACAGATACGCAGTATTTT
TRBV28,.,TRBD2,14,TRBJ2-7,CASSLVGGPGEQYF,TGTGCCAGCAGTTTGGTGGGAGGGCCGGGCGAGCAGTACTTC
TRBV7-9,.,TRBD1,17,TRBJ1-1,CASSLEDRSFGNTEAFF,TGTGCCAGCAGCTTAGAGGACAGGTCTTTTGGGAACACTGAAGCTTTCTTT
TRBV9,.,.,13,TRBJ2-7,CASSVGRDRKQYF,TGTGCCAGCAGCGTAGGTAGAGACAGAAAGCAGTACTTC
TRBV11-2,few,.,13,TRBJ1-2,CASSLGQGWGYTF,TGTGCCAGCAGCTTAGGTCAGGGTTGGGGCTACACCTTC
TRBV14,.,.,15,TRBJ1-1,CASSQEWNSFTEAFF,TGTGCCAGCAGCCAAGAATGGAACAGTTTCACTGAAGCTTTCTTT
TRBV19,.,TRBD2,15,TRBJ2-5,CASSIGTSRRETQYF,TGTGCCAGTAGTATAGGGACTAGTAGGAGGGAGACCCAGTACTTC
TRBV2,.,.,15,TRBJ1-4,CASSEETPNGGKLFF,TGTGCCAGCAGTGAAGAGACTCCTAACGGTGGAAAACTGTTTTTT
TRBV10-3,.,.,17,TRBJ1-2,CAIQKETVVGQNYGYTF,TGTGCCATTCAGAAAGAGACAGTGGTGGGGCAGAACTATGGCTACACCTTC
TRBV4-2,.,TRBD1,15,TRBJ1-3,CASSQDRGMGNTIYF,TGTGCCAGCAGCCAGGACAGGGGGATGGGAAACACCATATATTTT
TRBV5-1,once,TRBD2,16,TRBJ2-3,CASSSRGSTSTDTQYF,TGCGCCAGCAGCTCCCGCGGGAGTACCAGCACAGATACGCAGTATTTT
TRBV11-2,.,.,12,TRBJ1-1,CASSPGSHEAFF,TGTGCCAGCAGCCCCGGGTCCCATGAAGCTTTCTTT
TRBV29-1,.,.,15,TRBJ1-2,CSVEAGGLANYGYTF,TGCAGCGTTGAAGCTGGAGGCTTAGCTAACTATGGCTACACCTTC
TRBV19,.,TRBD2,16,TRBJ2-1,CATARRSASGSHEQFF,TGTGCCACCGCACGTCGGTCGGCTAGCGGGAGCCATGAGCAGTTCTTC
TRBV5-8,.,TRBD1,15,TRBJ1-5,CASSGNRGSNQPQHF,TGTGCCAGCAGCGGGAACAGGGGATCCAATCAGCCCCAGCATTTT
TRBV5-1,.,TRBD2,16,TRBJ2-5,CASSFGTRGLPETQYF,TGCGCCAGCAGTTTTGGGACTAGGGGTCTTCCAGAGACCCAGTACTTC
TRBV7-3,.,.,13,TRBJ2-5,CASSFGGKETQYF,TGTGCCAGCAGCTTCGGCGGTAAAGAGACCCAGTACTTC
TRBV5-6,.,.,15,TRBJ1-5,CASSLGTVGNQPQHF,TGTGCCAGCAGCTTGGGGACAGTGGGCAATCAGCCCCAGCATTTT
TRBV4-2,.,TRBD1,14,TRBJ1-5,CASSQGTGGQPQHF,TGTGCCAGCAGCCAAGGGACAGGGGGTCAGCCCCAGCATTTT
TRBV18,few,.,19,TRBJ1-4,CASSPPPGLIRATNEKLFF,TGTGCCAGCTCACCACCCCCGGGACTGATACGAGCAACTAATGAAAAACTGTTTTTT
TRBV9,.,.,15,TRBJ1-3,CASSVFGRTGNTIYF,TGTGCCAGCAGCGTATTTGGGAGAACTGGAAACACCATATATTTT
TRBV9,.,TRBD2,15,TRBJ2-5,CASSVLAGNQETQYF,TGTGCCAGCAGCGTCTTAGCGGGTAACCAAGAGACCCAGTACTTC
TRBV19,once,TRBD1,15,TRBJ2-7,CASSESGGRFHEQYF,TGTGCCAGTAGTGAATCAGGGGGCAGGTTCCACGAGCAGTACTTC